This TCR beta chain was captured in a study of T cell responses to AZD1222 COVID-19 vaccine. Generated by immunoSEQ multiplex PCR, the TCRdb table keeps only in-frame clones and is missing some. The table shows more than 150,000 clones, with 90% to 95% occurring only once. This CDR3 is built from 13 residues. Germline V gives CDR1 GTSNPN, CDR2 SVGIG (reference sequence). V shed 2 bases and J shed 1 base, with 8 bases lying between them. Study outcomes and limitations: There were mostly white British donors and more females than males, and clonal diversity was possibly underestimated. Spike-specific TCR depth and breadth grew after two AZD1222 doses.

This clone was observed a single time. Its target is not known. The chain joins TRBV30 to TRBJ1-1, with D unclear. The receptor's source is an adult in good health. Sequences were derived from peripheral blood, sampled on day 0 of AZD1222 vaccination. The CDR3 sequence: CAWSTTSNTEAFF. Written as DNA, the CDR3 is TGTGCCTGGAGTACGACATCGAACACTGAAGCTTTCTTT.